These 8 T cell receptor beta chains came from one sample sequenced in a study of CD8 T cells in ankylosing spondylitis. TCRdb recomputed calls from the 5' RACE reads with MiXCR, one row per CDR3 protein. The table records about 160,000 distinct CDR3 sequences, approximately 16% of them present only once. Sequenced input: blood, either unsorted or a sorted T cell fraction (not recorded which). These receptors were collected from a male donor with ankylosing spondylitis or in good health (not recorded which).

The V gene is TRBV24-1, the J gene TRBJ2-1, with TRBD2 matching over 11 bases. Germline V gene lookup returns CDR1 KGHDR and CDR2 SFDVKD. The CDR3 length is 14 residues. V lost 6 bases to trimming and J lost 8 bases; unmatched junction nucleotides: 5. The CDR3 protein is CATSLTSGNHEQFF. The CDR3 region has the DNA TGTGCCACCAGTTTGACTAGCGGGAACCATGAGCAGTTCTTC.

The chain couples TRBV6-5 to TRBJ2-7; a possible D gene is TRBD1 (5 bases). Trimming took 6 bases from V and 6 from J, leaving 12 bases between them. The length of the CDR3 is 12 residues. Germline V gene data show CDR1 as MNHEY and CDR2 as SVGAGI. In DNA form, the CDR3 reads TGTGCCAGCAGCGAATGGGGCCGCGAGCAGTACTTC. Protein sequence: CASSEWGREQYF.

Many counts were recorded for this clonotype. CDR3 protein: CASRDRGMNTEAFF. The CDR3 coding sequence is TGTGCCAGCCGGGACAGGGGAATGAACACTGAAGCTTTCTTT. The chain links TRBV12-3 or TRBV12-4 to TRBJ1-1, with TRBD1 identical over 10 bases. The trim removed 8 bases at V and 0 bases at J, leaving 3 bases unmatched. The CDR3 length is 14 residues.

The CDR3 protein is CASSTSTGMNTEAFF. The CDR3 DNA is TGCGCCAGCAGCACCTCGACAGGGATGAACACTGAAGCTTTCTTT. The chain has TRBV5-1 and TRBJ1-1; 7 bases match TRBD1. Trimming took 4 bases from V and 0 from J; bases not matched to a gene: 6. CDR3 length equals 15 residues. Per the germline V gene, CDR1 is SGHRS and CDR2 is YFSETQ. The whole variable domain, remainder taken from reference TRBV5-1 and TRBJ1-1, is KAGVTQTPRYLIKTRGQQVTLSCSPISGHRSVSWYQQTPGQGLQFLFEYFSETQRNKGNFPGRFSGRQFSNSRSEMNVSTLELGDSALYLCASSTSTGMNTEAFFGQGTRLTVV.

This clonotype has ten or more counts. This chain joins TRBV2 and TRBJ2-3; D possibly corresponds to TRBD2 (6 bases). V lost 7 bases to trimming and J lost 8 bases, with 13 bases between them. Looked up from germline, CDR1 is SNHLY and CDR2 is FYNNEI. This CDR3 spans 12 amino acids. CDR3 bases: TGTGCCAGCAACCCCATCGGGGGTACGCAGTATTTT. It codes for CASNPIGGTQYF.

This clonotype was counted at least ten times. This CDR3 reads CASSQGPTETDTQYF. As DNA, the CDR3 is TGTGCCAGCAGCCAAGGACCGACAGAGACAGATACGCAGTATTTT. The J gene is TRBJ2-3, the V gene TRBV4-2, with a weak D call TRBD1 (5 bases). The CDR3 totals 15 residues. Germline assignment: CDR1 LGHNA and CDR2 YNFKEQ. With 1 base removed from V and 3 bases from J, the gap between germline ends came to 11 bases.

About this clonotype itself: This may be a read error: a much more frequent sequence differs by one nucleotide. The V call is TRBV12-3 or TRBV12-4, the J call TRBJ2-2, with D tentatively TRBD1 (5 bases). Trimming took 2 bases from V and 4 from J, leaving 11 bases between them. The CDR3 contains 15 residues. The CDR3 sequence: CASSLQTASTGELFF. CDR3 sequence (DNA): TGTGCCAGCAGTTTACAGACAGCAAGCACCGGGGAGCTGTTTTTT.

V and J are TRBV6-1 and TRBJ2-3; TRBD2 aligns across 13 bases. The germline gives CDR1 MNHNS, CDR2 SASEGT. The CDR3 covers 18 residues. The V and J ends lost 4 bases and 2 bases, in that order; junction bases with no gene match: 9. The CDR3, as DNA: TGTGCCAGCAGTGGTCAAGTACTAGCGGGAGGGTCCACAGATACGCAGTATTTT. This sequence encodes CASSGQVLAGGSTDTQYF.